This note documents a single TCR beta chain sequence. Its antigen is undetermined. Together with a sample-barcoded 5' primer, a J-beta primer mix was included in a second PCR lasting roughly 6 to 12 cycles. Using its own MiXCR run on the 5' RACE reads, TCRdb lists one record per CDR3 protein. The sample carries 850,000 to 1,300,000 distinct CDR3 sequences, under 55% recorded once. The sample belongs to a study of blood T cells in healthy people across ages. Overall study results and limits: No conclusive comparison of naive versus antigen-experienced cells was possible with unsorted PBMCs.

Sequencing was carried out using blood. The origin of this receptor is a woman aged 55-70 years in good health.

In DNA form, the CDR3 reads TGTGCCAGCAGTTGGGGCTATGAGCAGTTCTTC. Amino acid sequence: CASSWGYEQFF. This chain joins TRBV12-3 or TRBV12-4 and TRBJ2-1, with D tentatively TRBD1 (5 bases). The CDR3 extends over 11 amino acids. The germline V and J ends were trimmed by 4 bases and 8 bases, with 6 bases remaining between them.